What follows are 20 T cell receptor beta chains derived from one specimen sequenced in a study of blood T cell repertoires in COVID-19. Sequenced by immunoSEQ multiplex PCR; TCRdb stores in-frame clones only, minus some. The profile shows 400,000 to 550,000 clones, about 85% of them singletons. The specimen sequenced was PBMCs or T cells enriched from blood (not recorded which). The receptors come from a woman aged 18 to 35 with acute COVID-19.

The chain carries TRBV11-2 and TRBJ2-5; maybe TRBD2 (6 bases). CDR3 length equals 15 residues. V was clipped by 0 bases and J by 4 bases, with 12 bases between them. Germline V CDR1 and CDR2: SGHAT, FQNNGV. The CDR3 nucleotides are TGTGCCAGCAGCTTAGACAGGGTCGGGGGAGAGACCCAGTACTTC. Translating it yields CASSLDRVGGETQYF.

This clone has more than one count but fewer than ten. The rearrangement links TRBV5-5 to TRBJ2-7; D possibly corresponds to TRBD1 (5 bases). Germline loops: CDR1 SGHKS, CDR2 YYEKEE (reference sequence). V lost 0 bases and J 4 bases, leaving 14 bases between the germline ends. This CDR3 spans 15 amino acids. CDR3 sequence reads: CASSLAAGWTYEQYF. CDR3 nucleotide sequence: TGTGCCAGCAGCTTGGCCGCAGGGTGGACATACGAGCAGTACTTC.

This CDR3 reads CASSLSWRGAQETQYF. The CDR3 region has the DNA TGTGCCAGCAGCCTTTCTTGGCGGGGGGCTCAAGAGACCCAGTACTTC. J is TRBJ2-5 and V is TRBV9; TRBD2 aligns across 8 bases. J gave up 2 bases and V 4 bases, and 10 bases lay outside the gene matches. This CDR3 region has 16 residues. Germline CDR1 and CDR2: SGDLS and YYNGEE.

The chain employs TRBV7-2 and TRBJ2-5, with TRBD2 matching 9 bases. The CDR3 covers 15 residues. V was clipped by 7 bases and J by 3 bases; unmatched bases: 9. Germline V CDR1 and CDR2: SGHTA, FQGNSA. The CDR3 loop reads CASTPRRGGEETQYF. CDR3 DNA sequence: TGTGCCAGCACCCCGCGGCGGGGGGGAGAAGAGACCCAGTACTTC.

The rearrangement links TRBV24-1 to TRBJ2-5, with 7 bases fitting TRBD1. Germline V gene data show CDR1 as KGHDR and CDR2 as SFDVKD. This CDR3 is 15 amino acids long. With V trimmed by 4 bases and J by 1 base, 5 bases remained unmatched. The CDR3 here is CATSDRDRSQETQYF. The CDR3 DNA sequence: TGTGCCACCAGTGACCGGGACAGATCCCAAGAGACCCAGTACTTC.

DNA of the CDR3: TGTGCCATCAGTGACGGGACTTTCATGAACTATGGCTACACCTTC. Amino acid sequence: CAISDGTFMNYGYTF. V usage is TRBV10-3 and J usage is TRBJ1-2; D may be TRBD1 (5 bases). Trimming pared 3 bases from V and 2 bases from J, leaving 13 bases between. This CDR3 has 15 residues. CDR1 ENHRY and CDR2 SYGVKD come from the germline V gene.

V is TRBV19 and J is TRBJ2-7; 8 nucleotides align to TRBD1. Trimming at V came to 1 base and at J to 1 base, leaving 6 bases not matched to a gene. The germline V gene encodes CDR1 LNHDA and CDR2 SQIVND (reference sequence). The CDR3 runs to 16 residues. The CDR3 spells CASSIGYGQGSYEQYF. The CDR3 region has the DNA TGTGCCAGTAGTATAGGGTACGGACAGGGTTCCTACGAGCAGTACTTC.

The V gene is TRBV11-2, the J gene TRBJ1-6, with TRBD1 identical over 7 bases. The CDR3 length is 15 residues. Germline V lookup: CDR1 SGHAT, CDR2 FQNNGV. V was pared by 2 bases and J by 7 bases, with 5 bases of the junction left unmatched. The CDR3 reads CASSLLGTENSPLHF. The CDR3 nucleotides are TGTGCCAGCAGCTTACTCGGGACAGAAAATTCACCCCTCCACTTT.

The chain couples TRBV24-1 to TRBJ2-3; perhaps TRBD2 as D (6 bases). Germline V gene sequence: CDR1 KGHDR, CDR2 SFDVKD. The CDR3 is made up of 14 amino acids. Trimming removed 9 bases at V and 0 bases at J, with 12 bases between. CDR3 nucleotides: TGTGCCACCGGAGCGGGTGGCAGCACAGATACGCAGTATTTT. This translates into CATGAGGSTDTQYF.

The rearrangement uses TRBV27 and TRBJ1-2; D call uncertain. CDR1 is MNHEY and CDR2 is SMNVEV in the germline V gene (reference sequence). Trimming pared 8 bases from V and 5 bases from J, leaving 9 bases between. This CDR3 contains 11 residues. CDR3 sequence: CASSTGYGYTF. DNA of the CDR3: TGTGCCAGCTCCACGGGATATGGCTACACCTTC.

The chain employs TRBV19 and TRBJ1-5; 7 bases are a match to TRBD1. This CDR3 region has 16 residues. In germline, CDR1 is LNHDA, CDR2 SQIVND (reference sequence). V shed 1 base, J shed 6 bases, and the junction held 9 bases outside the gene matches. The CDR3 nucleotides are TGTGCCAGTAGTATAGTAAGAGGAGGGGGCGGTCAGCCCCAGCATTTT. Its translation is CASSIVRGGGGQPQHF.

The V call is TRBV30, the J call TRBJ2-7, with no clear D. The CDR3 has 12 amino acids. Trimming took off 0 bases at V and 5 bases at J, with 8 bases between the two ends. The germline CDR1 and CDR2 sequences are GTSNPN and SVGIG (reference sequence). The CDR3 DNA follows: TGTGCCTGGAGTGTAAGCTTTAACGAGCAGTACTTC. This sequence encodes CAWSVSFNEQYF.

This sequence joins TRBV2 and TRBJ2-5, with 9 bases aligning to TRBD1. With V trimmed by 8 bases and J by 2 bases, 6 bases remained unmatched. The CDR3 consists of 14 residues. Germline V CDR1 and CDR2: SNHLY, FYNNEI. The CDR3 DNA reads TGTGCCAGCGACAGGGGGGAGCGACAAGAGACCCAGTACTTC. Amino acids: CASDRGERQETQYF.

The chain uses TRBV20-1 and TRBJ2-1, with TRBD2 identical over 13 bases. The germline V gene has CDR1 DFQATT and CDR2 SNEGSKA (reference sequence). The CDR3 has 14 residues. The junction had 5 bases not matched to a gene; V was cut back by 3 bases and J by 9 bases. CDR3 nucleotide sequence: TGCAGTGCTAGTACAACTAGCGGGAGGGCTGAGCAGTTCTTC. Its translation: CSASTTSGRAEQFF.

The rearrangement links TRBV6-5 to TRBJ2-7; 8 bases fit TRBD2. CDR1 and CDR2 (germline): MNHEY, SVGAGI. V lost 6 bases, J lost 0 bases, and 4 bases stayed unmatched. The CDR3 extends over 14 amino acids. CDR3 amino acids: CASSYTSGSYEQYF. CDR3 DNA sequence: TGTGCCAGCAGCTACACTAGCGGCTCCTACGAGCAGTACTTC.

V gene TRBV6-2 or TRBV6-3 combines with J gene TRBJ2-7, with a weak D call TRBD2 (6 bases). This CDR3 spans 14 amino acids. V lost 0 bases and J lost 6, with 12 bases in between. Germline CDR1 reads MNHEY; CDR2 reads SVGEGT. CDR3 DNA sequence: TGTGCCAGCAGTTACTCCGAGACTAGTCCCGAGCAGTACTTC. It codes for CASSYSETSPEQYF.

CDR3 in DNA: TGCGCCAGCAGCTCCCGGGCAGGGGCCGGGACTAGACCTACCTCTGGGGCCAACGTCCTGACTTTC. Its translation: CASSSRAGAGTRPTSGANVLTF. This chain uses TRBV5-1 with TRBJ2-6, with 8 bases lining up with TRBD2. This CDR3 region has 22 residues. V was pared by 3 bases and J by 0 bases, with 20 bases of the junction left unmatched. The V gene's germline CDR1 is SGHRS and CDR2 YFSETQ.

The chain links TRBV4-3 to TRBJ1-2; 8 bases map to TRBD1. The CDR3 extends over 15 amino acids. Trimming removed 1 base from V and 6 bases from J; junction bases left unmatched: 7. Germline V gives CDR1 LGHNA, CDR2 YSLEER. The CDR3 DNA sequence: TGCGCCAGCAGCCAAGGCATGGCAGGGGGCCATGGCTACACCTTC. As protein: CASSQGMAGGHGYTF.

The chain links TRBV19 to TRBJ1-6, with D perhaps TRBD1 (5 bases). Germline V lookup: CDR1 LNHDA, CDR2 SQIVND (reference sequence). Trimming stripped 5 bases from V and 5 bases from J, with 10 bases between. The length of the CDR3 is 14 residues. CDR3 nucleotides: TGTGCCAGTAGTCCCCGCAGGGATAATTCACCCCTCCACTTT. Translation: CASSPRRDNSPLHF.

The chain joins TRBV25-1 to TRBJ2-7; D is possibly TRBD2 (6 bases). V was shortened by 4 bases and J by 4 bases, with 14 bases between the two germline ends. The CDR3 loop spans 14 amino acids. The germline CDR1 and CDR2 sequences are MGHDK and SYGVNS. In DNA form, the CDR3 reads TGTGCCAGCAGTGCGACTAGGACTATGTACGAGCAGTACTTC. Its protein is CASSATRTMYEQYF.